Given below is one T cell receptor beta chain in context. The specificity of this receptor is unknown. The junction differs from germline at one of its ends, possibly a read error. Libraries from unsorted PBMCs were made from 2 million PBMCs kept in RNAlater at -80 degrees C until RNA extraction. Peripheral blood was subjected to Ficoll-Hypaque density gradient centrifugation to isolate PBMCs, which were then cryopreserved in liquid nitrogen. The sample is drawn from a study of neurological immune-mediated disorders (dated by TCRdb to between 2018 and 2021). Background on the whole study: The study compared peripheral blood TCR-beta repertoires of HTLV-I-associated myelopathy (HAM/TSP) patients, multiple sclerosis patients and healthy controls using UMI-based sequencing. The cohort included roughly 71 subjects: around 15 with HAM/TSP, about 35 with multiple sclerosis, and approximately 20 healthy controls. The approximately 98 TCR-beta libraries included longitudinal samples, technical triplicates and paired sorted CD4+ and CD8+ T-cell subsets alongside PBMC samples. General conclusions and limits of the study: No identical CDR3 amino acid sequences were shared among expanded clones across subjects, suggesting private TCR-beta repertoires in all groups. TCR clonal expansion was greatest in HAM/TSP patients and smallest in MS patients, who ranked below even healthy controls.

The CDR3, from cysteine to phenylalanine, totals 13 residues. Only the CDR3 DNA is retained, 39 bases long and in frame from the first base. CDR1 MNHNS and CDR2 SASEGT are derived from the germline V gene. cDNA was synthesized by template-switch 5'RACE using a primer with a 10-nucleotide random unique molecular identifier that tagged each TCR transcript. Every sequencing run yielded over 190 million TCR-beta sequences covering 15-18 subjects. The RNeasy kit was used to extract total RNA. The KAPA Real-time Library Amplification kit was used to amplify TCR-beta VDJ regions with primers targeting the TCR constant region and the 5'RACE anchor. A first PCR added sample indexes and Illumina adaptors, and a second PCR then raised library yield. After purification with Ampure beads, the TCR product of roughly 650 bp was size-selected on a 2% E-gel SizeSelection system. Library quality was checked on a Bioanalyzer, concentration was measured with Qubit, and libraries were quantified with the Kapa Library Quantification kit before pooling. Libraries were sequenced paired-end 2 x 150 bp on an Illumina HiSeq 2500. To increase sequence diversity, roughly 24-31% phiX was spiked into each library pool. Per the source publication's procedure: Quality-filtered reads were processed with the UMI-based MiGEC pipeline, which removed over 75% of raw TCR sequences during error correction. IMGT germline references were used for aligning VDJ genes, and each clonotype was defined as a unique CDR3 amino acid sequence together with its V-J genes. Clonal expansion, Shannon diversity and CDR3 relatedness (CalcPairwiseDistances, ClusterSamples) were evaluated with VDJtools, and phylogenetic trees were built with CLCbio workbench. Using coefficient-of-variation modelling across technical triplicates, the study counted a clone as expanded if it had at least 8 unique UMIs. Using fastp at Q25 and MiXCR, TCRdb reprocessed the public reads and kept productive beta chains. Rows are unified per CDR3 protein, each entry keeping the most common DNA and genes. The authors' filters were not applied to this entry. Across this sample there are tens of thousands of distinct CDR3 sequences, with about a tenth seen only once. Roughly 6.6% of the sample is in the top ten clones.

This TCR was recovered from a woman in her twenties or thirties with HTLV-1-associated myelopathy (HAM/TSP). Recombination connected TRBV6-1 to TRBJ2-7, with the D call perhaps TRBD1 or TRBD2, each one matching 5 bases. The sample was PBMCs. The DNA is as follows: TGTACCAGCAATGACGGGGCGGGCTACGAGCAGTACTTC. Translation gives CTSNDGAGYEQYF.